Below, 17 T cell receptor beta chains from the same sample are listed, as sequenced in a study of cytotoxic CD8 clonotypes in ibrutinib-treated CLL (dated by TCRdb to the early 2020s). Libraries were built with the immunoSEQ multiplex PCR assay. This immuneACCESS table, as held by TCRdb, lists in-frame sequences with V and J called but not all clones. Of the missing ones, under half trace to an unresolved V gene in checked studies; the others have no known cause. A total of some 310,000 clones appear in this sample, 70% to 80% of them only once. Together, the top ten hold 6.5% to 8.5% of the sample. The sequenced sample was PBMCs, obtained before ibrutinib treatment. The receptors originated from a human donor with chronic lymphocytic leukemia.

This clone was detected a few times. The chain is built from TRBV19 and TRBJ1-1; D not resolved. CDR1 is LNHDA and CDR2 is SQIVND in the germline V gene (reference sequence). V dropped 4 bases and J dropped 3 bases, with 9 bases sitting between them. The CDR3 has 13 amino acids. CDR3 bases: TGTGCCAGTAGTACCACATTGGACACTGAAGCTTTCTTT. It yields the protein CASSTTLDTEAFF.

The gene calls are TRBV7-9 and TRBJ1-1; D uncertain. Trimming cost V 2 bases and J 3 bases, with 7 bases left between them. Germline V gene sequence: CDR1 SEHNR, CDR2 FQNEAQ (reference sequence). The CDR3 extends over 13 amino acids. The CDR3 protein is CASSLSEDTEAFF. CDR3 DNA: TGTGCCAGCAGCTTATCTGAGGACACTGAAGCTTTCTTT.

About this clone: Other DNA sequences in the sample encode the same CDR3. V is TRBV5-4 and J is TRBJ2-7; TRBD2 agrees at 10 bases. Germline V CDR1 and CDR2: SGHNT, YYREEE (reference sequence). The J segment lost 3 bases and the V segment lost 0 bases, leaving 3 bases of the junction unmatched. The CDR3 has 15 residues. CDR3 in amino acids: CASSLGTSGSYEQYF. CDR3 coding DNA: TGTGCCAGCAGCTTGGGGACTAGCGGAAGCTACGAGCAGTACTTC.

This clone was counted only a few times. The J gene is TRBJ1-1, the V gene TRBV5-6; D unresolved. V lost 3 bases to trimming and J lost 0 bases, with 9 bases between them. The CDR3 is 14 residues long. CDR1 and CDR2 from the germline V gene are SGHDT and YYEEEE. CDR3 protein: CASSWAVLNTEAFF. As DNA, the CDR3 is TGTGCCAGCAGCTGGGCTGTGCTGAACACTGAAGCTTTCTTT.

The chain employs TRBV2 and TRBJ2-7; TRBD1 matches at 9 bases. Looked up from germline, CDR1 is SNHLY and CDR2 is FYNNEI. This CDR3 is built from 15 residues. J lost 3 bases, V lost 3 bases, and 6 bases had no gene match. As DNA, the CDR3 is TGTGCCAGCAGTGACAGACAGGGGGTACGCTACGAGCAGTACTTC. Translating it yields CASSDRQGVRYEQYF.

As regards this clone: Other DNA sequences in this specimen translate into the identical CDR3. The chain joins TRBV14 to TRBJ2-7; unclear D gene. V was trimmed by 1 base and J by 7 bases, leaving 8 bases between them. The CDR3 has 12 residues. Germline V gene data show CDR1 as SGHDN and CDR2 as FVKESK. This chain's CDR3 is CASSQVSYEQYF. The CDR3 coding sequence is TGTGCCAGCAGCCAAGTGAGTTATGAGCAGTACTTC.

This clone was seen only a few times. The V gene is TRBV7-6, the J gene TRBJ2-7, with 12 bases lining up with TRBD2. Germline assignment: CDR1 SGHVS and CDR2 FNYEAQ. V lost 0 bases to trimming and J lost 6 bases; unmatched junction nucleotides: 3. The CDR3 sequence is 15 residues long. In nucleotides, the CDR3 is TGTGCCAGCAGCTTAGCACTAGCGGGAGGTTCCGAGCAGTACTTC. Residues: CASSLALAGGSEQYF.

This clone showed up just once. CDR3 amino acids: CASSRTSGNYNEQFF. The CDR3 DNA follows: TGTGCCAGCAGCAGGACTAGCGGGAACTACAATGAGCAGTTCTTC. The chain employs TRBV14 and TRBJ2-1; 12 bases fit TRBD2. CDR3 length: 15 amino acids. The junction had 2 bases not matched to a gene; V was cut back by 5 bases and J by 3 bases. The germline V gene encodes CDR1 SGHDN and CDR2 FVKESK.

The chain couples TRBV5-4 to TRBJ2-2, with no clear D. This CDR3 is built from 14 residues. CDR1 is SGHNT and CDR2 is YYREEE in the germline V gene (reference sequence). V was pared by 0 bases and J by 6 bases, with 9 bases between. Written as DNA, the CDR3 is TGTGCCAGCAGCTTGGCAGGTTTGGCCGGGGAGCTGTTTTTT. It specifies CASSLAGLAGELFF.

V and J are TRBV10-3 and TRBJ2-3; no definite D call. Germline CDR1 is ENHRY and CDR2 is SYGVKD. The CDR3 has 14 residues. Deletions cut 1 base from V and 2 bases from J, with 7 bases between. CDR3 DNA: TGTGCCATCAGTGAGTTGGCAGACACAGATACGCAGTATTTT. Protein product: CAISELADTDTQYF.

J is TRBJ2-2 and V is TRBV5-8, with D possibly being TRBD2 (6 bases). Trimming removed 0 bases at V and 4 bases at J, with 16 bases between. This CDR3 region has 17 residues. The V gene's germline CDR1 is SGHTS and CDR2 YDEGEE. The CDR3 nucleotides read TGTGCCAGCAGCTTGGTCAAGACTAGTTGGGGCACCGGGGAGCTGTTTTTT. It yields the protein CASSLVKTSWGTGELFF.

This chain joins TRBV4-2 and TRBJ1-2; the D gene is possibly TRBD1 (6 bases). This CDR3 is 15 amino acids long. V dropped 0 bases and J dropped 4 bases, with 12 bases sitting between them. From germline, CDR1 is LGHNA and CDR2 YNFKEQ. CDR3: CASSQEDRKTYGYTF. CDR3 coding DNA: TGTGCCAGCAGCCAAGAAGACAGGAAAACCTATGGCTACACCTTC.

The chain recombines TRBV10-1 with TRBJ2-1, with D tentatively TRBD1 or TRBD2 (7 bases each). Trimming left V 7 bases short and J 4 bases short, with 14 bases between. The germline CDR1 and CDR2 sequences are WNHNN and SYGVQD (reference sequence). CDR3 length equals 14 residues. CDR3 loop: CASTPGGEYNEQFF. CDR3 DNA sequence: TGCGCCAGCACTCCAGGGGGGGAGTACAATGAGCAGTTCTTC.

This clone was counted once. This sequence joins TRBV7-2 and TRBJ2-7; 8 nucleotides align to TRBD1. V lost 0 bases and J lost 5; bases outside the gene matches: 9. The germline gives CDR1 SGHTA, CDR2 FQGNSA. The CDR3 extends over 16 amino acids. In DNA, the CDR3 is TGTGCCAGCAGCTTAGCCCCCGGACAGGGCTTCCACGAGCAGTACTTC. This encodes CASSLAPGQGFHEQYF.

The chain couples TRBV15 to TRBJ2-3; a possible D gene is TRBD2 (6 bases). The CDR3 consists of 18 residues. Trimming removed 0 bases from V and 0 bases from J, with 16 bases in between. CDR1 is LNHNV, CDR2 YYDKDF, per germline (reference sequence). The CDR3 coding sequence is TGTGCCACCAGCAGAGATCCTCGGCTAGCGTCTAGCACAGATACGCAGTATTTT. Its translation: CATSRDPRLASSTDTQYF.

The chain recombines TRBV18 with TRBJ1-4; D remains ambiguous. V was pared by 4 bases and J by 8 bases, with 11 bases between. The CDR3 extends over 13 amino acids. Germline loops: CDR1 KGHSH, CDR2 LQKENI. For the CDR3, the DNA is TGTGCCAGCTCACTCACCGGGTGGGAAAAACTGTTTTTT. Translated, it gives CASSLTGWEKLFF.

The chain recombines TRBV5-1 with TRBJ1-1; the D is unclear. Trimming took 6 bases from V and 0 from J, leaving 12 bases between them. The CDR3 is 14 residues long. Per germline, CDR1 SGHRS and CDR2 YFSETQ. The CDR3 DNA is TGCGCCAGCACATCCGAGTATTTGAACACTGAAGCTTTCTTT. Translation: CASTSEYLNTEAFF. Full variable domain (remainder filled in from reference TRBV5-1 and TRBJ1-1): KAGVTQTPRYLIKTRGQQVTLSCSPISGHRSVSWYQQTPGQGLQFLFEYFSETQRNKGNFPGRFSGRQFSNSRSEMNVSTLELGDSALYLCASTSEYLNTEAFFGQGTRLTVV.